Presented here are 21 T cell receptor beta chains from one specimen sequenced in a study of beta chain features in type 1 diabetes. What was sequenced were expressed TCRB transcripts, since all of the isolated RNA had been reverse transcribed. Clones were read by immunoSEQ multiplex PCR, and TCRdb kept only the in-frame ones, dropping some. The sample includes approximately 170,000 clones, about 9.8% of them seen just once. Material: central memory CD4+ T cells from blood. The receptors originated from a woman younger than 35 in good health.

J is TRBJ1-6 and V is TRBV4-1; D possibly corresponds to TRBD1 (5 bases). There are 17 residues in the CDR3. In germline, CDR1 is MGHRA, CDR2 YSYEKL. Trimming removed 2 bases from V and 10 bases from J, with 21 bases in between. The CDR3 is CASSQPFGKGISSPLHF. For the CDR3, the DNA is TGCGCCAGCAGCCAACCTTTTGGAAAGGGGATTAGCTCACCCCTCCACTTT.

The J gene is TRBJ2-3, the V gene TRBV5-1, with unresolved D. Trimming stripped 2 bases from V and 1 base from J, with 5 bases between. The CDR3 length is 13 residues. Germline V CDR1 and CDR2: SGHRS, YFSETQ. The CDR3: CASSLSGTDTQYF. The CDR3 DNA reads as TGCGCCAGCAGCTTAAGCGGCACAGATACGCAGTATTTT.

This rearrangement joins TRBV30 to TRBJ2-1; the match to TRBD2 covers 11 bases. Germline V gene lookup returns CDR1 GTSNPN and CDR2 SVGIG (reference sequence). J was trimmed by 3 bases and V by 1 base; bases with no gene match: 2. The CDR3 has 15 amino acids. The CDR3 here is CAWSATSGSYNEQFF. The DNA for the CDR3 is TGTGCCTGGAGTGCCACTAGCGGGAGCTACAATGAGCAGTTCTTC.

The rearrangement uses TRBV5-1 and TRBJ2-1; 7 positions agree with TRBD2. CDR1 is SGHRS, CDR2 YFSETQ, per germline. The CDR3 covers 14 residues. J gave up 6 bases and V 4 bases, and 7 bases lay outside the gene matches. CDR3 loop: CASSLGGSSNEQFF. In DNA form, the CDR3 reads TGCGCCAGCAGCCTCGGGGGGTCTAGCAATGAGCAGTTCTTC.

V and J are TRBV6-4 and TRBJ1-6, with 9 bases aligning to TRBD1. This CDR3 comprises 14 residues. Germline values: CDR1 MRHNA, CDR2 SNTAGT. Losses at the gene ends were 5 bases for V and 7 bases for J; bases not matched to a gene: 3. The CDR3 DNA sequence: TGTGCCAGCAGTCCAGGACAGGGGAATTCACCCCTCCACTTT. Its translation is CASSPGQGNSPLHF.

In its sample, this clone was seen many times. This chain links TRBV7-9 with TRBJ2-3; a possible D gene is TRBD2 (6 bases). The V end was cut by 4 bases, the J end by 6 bases, with 11 bases between. This CDR3 has 13 amino acids. Per germline, CDR1 SEHNR and CDR2 FQNEAQ (reference sequence). CDR3 in DNA: TGTGCCAGCAGCTCTGCTGGGAGGGATACGCAGTATTTT. Residues: CASSSAGRDTQYF.

This clone was detected a few times. V gene TRBV9 combines with J gene TRBJ2-1; the D is unclear. Germline V gene data show CDR1 as SGDLS and CDR2 as YYNGEE. Trimming removed 0 bases from V and 7 bases from J, with 2 bases in between. The CDR3 contains 11 residues. The CDR3 region is CASSVANEQFF. The CDR3 DNA sequence: TGTGCCAGCAGCGTAGCAAATGAGCAGTTCTTC. The whole variable domain, filled in from reference TRBV9 and TRBJ2-1, reads DSGVTQTPKHLITATGQRVTLRCSPRSGDLSVYWYQQSLDQGLQFLIQYYNGEERAKGNILERFSAQQFPDLHSELNLSSLELGDSALYFCASSVANEQFFGPGTRLTVL.

The chain couples TRBV5-6 to TRBJ2-7; 10 positions match TRBD2. The germline CDR1 and CDR2 sequences are SGHDT and YYEEEE. The CDR3 loop spans 17 amino acids. The ends lost 4 bases at V and 2 bases at J; junction bases unmatched: 12. CDR3 sequence (DNA): TGTGCCAGCAGCCCGGTAACGAGCGGGAGGGGTACCTACGAGCAGTACTTC. It codes for CASSPVTSGRGTYEQYF. Together with reference TRBV5-6 and TRBJ2-7, the CDR3 gives the full variable domain: DAGVTQSPTHLIKTRGQQVTLRCSPKSGHDTVSWYQQALGQGPQFIFQYYEEEERQRGNFPDRFSGHQFPNYSSELNVNALLLGDSALYLCASSPVTSGRGTYEQYFGPGTRLTVT.

The genes are TRBV7-9 and TRBJ2-6, with D unclear. Trimming cost V 2 bases and J 4 bases, with 9 bases left between them. The V gene's germline CDR1 is SEHNR and CDR2 FQNEAQ (reference sequence). This CDR3 contains 15 residues. Written as DNA, the CDR3 is TGTGCCAGCAGCTTACACAGCTCGGGGGCCAACGTCCTGACTTTC. Amino acid sequence: CASSLHSSGANVLTF.

CDR3 in amino acids: CASSRTVTTTYEQYF. CDR3 DNA: TGTGCCAGCAGTCGGACAGTTACAACGACCTACGAGCAGTACTTC. V usage is TRBV6-1 and J usage is TRBJ2-7, with D perhaps TRBD1 (6 bases). Germline CDR1 MNHNS, CDR2 SASEGT. V lost 5 bases to trimming and J lost 2 bases, with 16 bases between them. The CDR3 has 15 amino acids.

V is TRBV11-2 and J is TRBJ2-1; the D gene is possibly TRBD2 (6 bases). The ends were cut back, 0 bases at V and 3 bases at J, with 12 bases in the middle. Germline CDR1 and CDR2: SGHAT and FQNNGV. The CDR3 consists of 16 residues. CDR3 sequence: CASSLDGAGNYNEQFF. CDR3 DNA: TGTGCCAGCAGCTTAGATGGGGCGGGAAACTACAATGAGCAGTTCTTC.

The rearrangement links TRBV12-5 to TRBJ2-1; 11 nucleotides match TRBD2. The CDR3 contains 17 residues. The germline V gene has CDR1 LGHNT and CDR2 FRNRAP. V was clipped by 5 bases and J by 9 bases; unmatched bases: 15. CDR3 DNA: TGTGCTAGTGGTCCCCTCGGCATGCTAGCGGGGGGTGCTGAGCAGTTCTTC. It encodes CASGPLGMLAGGAEQFF. The variable domain in full, completed from reference TRBV12-5 and TRBJ2-1, reads DARVTQTPRHKVTEMGQEVTMRCQPILGHNTVFWYRQTMMQGLELLAYFRNRAPLDDSGMPKDRFSAEMPDATLATLKIQPSEPRDSAVYFCASGPLGMLAGGAEQFFGPGTRLTVL.

This clone was seen a few times. The V and J genes are TRBV2 and TRBJ1-4, with D possibly matching TRBD1 (6 bases). Deletions cut 1 base from V and 7 bases from J, with 13 bases between. This CDR3 has 15 amino acids. Germline values: CDR1 SNHLY, CDR2 FYNNEI. CDR3: CASSEGGQRSEKLFF. The CDR3 DNA is TGTGCCAGCAGTGAAGGGGGGCAGAGGAGTGAAAAACTGTTTTTT.

This clone came up a few times. The same CDR3 is also encoded by other DNA sequences in this sample. This chain uses TRBV7-2 with TRBJ2-2, with TRBD2 as a possible D gene (6 bases). The CDR3 runs to 13 residues. Germline V gives CDR1 SGHTA, CDR2 FQGNSA. V gave up 8 bases and J gave up 6 bases, with 13 bases separating them. The CDR3 loop is CASGVRRAGELFF. DNA of the CDR3: TGTGCCAGCGGCGTAAGGAGGGCCGGGGAGCTGTTTTTT. The entire variable domain, with the rest obtained from reference TRBV7-2 and TRBJ2-2, is as follows: GAGVSQSPSNKVTEKGKDVELRCDPISGHTALYWYRQSLGQGLEFLIYFQGNSAPDKSGLPSDRFSAERTGGSVSTLTIQRTQQEDSAVYLCASGVRRAGELFFGEGSRLTVL.

This clone was detected a few times. The V call is TRBV7-9, the J call TRBJ2-2; the match to TRBD2 covers 7 bases. The ends lost 7 bases at V and 4 bases at J; junction bases unmatched: 6. The germline gives CDR1 SEHNR, CDR2 FQNEAQ (reference sequence). The CDR3 covers 14 residues. CDR3 residues: CASTPGGFTGELFF. In DNA form, the CDR3 reads TGTGCCAGCACCCCCGGGGGGTTCACCGGGGAGCTGTTTTTT.

This clone was observed a handful of times. The rearrangement uses TRBV11-3 and TRBJ2-3; 7 bases are a match to TRBD1. The ends lost 5 bases at V and 5 bases at J; junction bases unmatched: 7. This CDR3 is built from 14 residues. Germline assignment: CDR1 SGHNT and CDR2 YENEEA. The CDR3 is CASSPGTVGDTQYF. In DNA, the CDR3 is TGTGCCAGCAGCCCTGGGACAGTAGGAGATACGCAGTATTTT.

This clone has more than one count but fewer than ten. The V gene is TRBV7-9, the J gene TRBJ1-1; TRBD1 is a possible D gene (5 bases). V shed 1 base and J shed 1 base, with 7 bases lying between them. Looked up from germline, CDR1 is SEHNR and CDR2 is FQNEAQ (reference sequence). The CDR3 is 14 residues long. CDR3 nucleotide sequence: TGTGCCAGCAGCTTAGGACAGAGGAACACTGAAGCTTTCTTT. Its protein product is CASSLGQRNTEAFF.

Only a few counts were recorded for this clone. The rearrangement links TRBV10-3 to TRBJ2-1, with 7 bases matching TRBD2. This CDR3 is built from 15 residues. The junction had 2 bases not matched to a gene; V was cut back by 3 bases and J by 0 bases. Looked up from germline, CDR1 is ENHRY and CDR2 is SYGVKD. As DNA, the CDR3 is TGTGCCATCAGTGACGGGGGGTTCTCCTACAATGAGCAGTTCTTC. Its translation: CAISDGGFSYNEQFF.

The chain recombines TRBV9 with TRBJ2-3; 11 bases align to TRBD2. CDR1 is SGDLS and CDR2 is YYNGEE in the germline V gene. Trimming removed 3 bases from V and 3 bases from J; junction bases left unmatched: 18. CDR3 length equals 20 residues. The CDR3 is CASSATQPGTSGRATDTQYF. The CDR3 bases are TGTGCCAGCAGCGCCACCCAGCCCGGGACTAGCGGTCGAGCTACAGATACGCAGTATTTT.

J is TRBJ1-6 and V is TRBV10-3; D is perhaps TRBD1 (6 bases). Germline CDR1 ENHRY, CDR2 SYGVKD. This CDR3 is 15 amino acids long. The V end lost 2 bases, the J end lost 10 bases, and 15 bases lay between the germline ends. CDR3 nucleotide sequence: TGTGCCATCAGTGAGGCAACAGGGAGCGGCTCACCCCTCCACTTT. Translation: CAISEATGSGSPLHF.

CDR3 sequence (DNA): TGTGCCAGCAGCGCAGGGGACCTAGCCTACGAGCAGTACTTC. Protein product: CASSAGDLAYEQYF. This sequence joins TRBV2 and TRBJ2-7; a weak D match, TRBD1 (6 bases). CDR3 length: 14 amino acids. CDR1 and CDR2 (germline): SNHLY, FYNNEI. V gave up 6 bases and J gave up 2 bases, with 14 bases separating them.